This T cell receptor beta chain was obtained from a study of T-cell reconstitution after alpha-beta-depleted transplantation in children. The CDR3 spans 17 residues. Trimming cost V 2 bases and J 0 bases, with 14 bases left between them. Construction of the TCRbeta library involved unique molecular identifiers. MiXCR, run by TCRdb on the PCR reads, gives a single entry per CDR3 protein. Seen here are some 640,000 distinct CDR3 sequences, roughly 15% observed once, and the top ten hold 0.85% to 1.3%. This clonotype turned up a few times. This rearrangement joins TRBV12-3 or TRBV12-4 to TRBJ1-3; D is undetermined. The sample consisted of PBMCs from the stem cell graft donor, taken from the stem cell graft. The sequence was obtained from a human donor who donated a stem cell graft to a child with acute myeloid leukemia. The CDR3, as DNA: TGTGCCAGCAGTTTAACCTTCGATCTGGGCTCTGGAAACACCATATATTTT. It yields the protein CASSLTFDLGSGNTIYF.